This T cell receptor beta chain was identified during a study of blood T cells in healthy people across ages. Sample donors were healthy Caucasian individuals that came from Russia, aged about 6 to 100. This CDR3 contains 17 residues. V was shortened by 7 bases and J by 2 bases, with 22 bases between the two germline ends. A few counts support this clonotype. Next came a second PCR, run for roughly 6 to 11 cycles, which used a sample-barcoded 5' primer along with a J-beta primer mix. TCRdb re-analysed the 5' RACE reads in MiXCR, keeping a single row per CDR3 protein. The sample has 1.5 million to 1.9 million distinct CDR3 sequences, roughly 43% seen once.

This clonotype was sampled from a woman younger than 30 in good health. What was sequenced was blood. The chain links TRBV12-3 or TRBV12-4 to TRBJ2-3; possibly TRBD1 for D (6 bases). CDR3 DNA: TGTGCCAGCACTGACCCGCCGGGACACCGCCTCACAGATACGCAGTATTTT. Translating it yields CASTDPPGHRLTDTQYF.